This TCR beta chain was retrieved from a study of blood T cell repertoires in COVID-19. Libraries were prepared by immunoSEQ multiplex PCR; TCRdb keeps only in-frame clonotypes and omits some of them. This table has around 68,000 clones, around 80% appearing once. The germline V and J ends were trimmed by 0 bases and 3 bases, with 10 bases remaining between them. The CDR3 is 15 residues long. Germline values: CDR1 LNHNV, CDR2 YYDKDF (reference sequence). This chain connects TRBV15 to TRBJ2-3; unclear D gene. The source of this sequence is a woman between 45 and 60 years old with acute or convalescent COVID-19. Input material: peripheral blood. Here the CDR3 reads CATSRDPSQTDTQYF. CDR3 in DNA: TGTGCCACCAGCAGAGATCCATCACAAACAGATACGCAGTATTTT.